The TCR beta chain under discussion was sequenced for a study of T cell responses to AZD1222 COVID-19 vaccine. Study summary: Second-dose intervals near 4 or 12 weeks were combined. Study conclusions and caveats: Nearly half of spike-specific TCRs reportedly target variant regions that are unmutated in the B.1.351 and B.1.1.7 variants. Most donors were white British and more were female, and clonal diversity was possibly underestimated. At 160-218 and 743-854, vaccine-associated CD4 TCRs were dominant, and they spanned spike.

Generated by immunoSEQ multiplex PCR, the TCRdb table keeps only in-frame clones and is missing some. The table lists some 130,000 clones, 80% to 90% of them singletons. This clone was detected only once. Its antigen remains unknown. Per the germline V gene, CDR1 is MDHEN and CDR2 is SYDVKM. This CDR3 has 14 residues. Trimming removed 3 bases from V and 0 bases from J, with 8 bases in between. The receptor's source is an adult in good health. Sequenced here: peripheral blood, sampled on day 0 of AZD1222 vaccination. The V gene is TRBV28, the J gene TRBJ1-1, with D tentatively TRBD1 (6 bases). The CDR3 DNA is TGTGCCAGCAGTTTTGGGGACATGAACACTGAAGCTTTCTTT. This encodes CASSFGDMNTEAFF.